Each of the 25 T cell receptor beta chains below was sequenced from the same sample in a study of blood T cell repertoires in COVID-19. Sequencing was performed with immunoSEQ multiplex PCR; in TCRdb, only in-frame clones are kept and a portion is missing. The sample has about 120,000 clones; roughly 80% are singletons. Input material: peripheral blood. Receptors were obtained from a human donor in a cohort sampled during active COVID-19.

The chain couples TRBV6-2 or TRBV6-3 to TRBJ2-3; 14 bases map to TRBD2. CDR1 is MNHEY, CDR2 SVGEGT, per germline. V lost 5 bases to trimming and J lost 3 bases; unmatched junction nucleotides: 10. The CDR3 contains 18 residues. The CDR3 bases are TGTGCCAGCAGTGGGCGGACTAGCGGGGGGCCTAGGACAGATACGCAGTATTTT. Its translation is CASSGRTSGGPRTDTQYF.

This clone has just one count. The chain employs TRBV27 and TRBJ2-3, with D possibly TRBD1 on 5 matching bases. V lost 1 base and J 0 bases, leaving 8 bases between the germline ends. The germline V gene encodes CDR1 MNHEY and CDR2 SMNVEV (reference sequence). The CDR3 has 15 residues. The CDR3 nucleotides read TGTGCCAGCAGTTTATGGCAGGGTAGCACAGATACGCAGTATTTT. Translating it yields CASSLWQGSTDTQYF.

The V and J genes are TRBV5-6 and TRBJ2-3, with 7 positions matching TRBD2. CDR1 SGHDT and CDR2 YYEEEE come from the germline V gene. V dropped 1 base and J dropped 2; count of bases not matched to a gene: 7. The CDR3 has 16 amino acids. The CDR3 coding sequence is TGTGCCAGCAGCTTGTATGTGGGGGGGACCACAGATACGCAGTATTTT. Translation gives CASSLYVGGTTDTQYF.

The V and J genes are TRBV6-6 and TRBJ1-1, with TRBD1 matching 8 bases. Germline V gene lookup returns CDR1 MNHNY and CDR2 SVGAGI (reference sequence). The J segment lost 0 bases and the V segment lost 6 bases, leaving 9 bases of the junction unmatched. There are 16 residues in the CDR3. CDR3 nucleotides: TGTGCCAGCAGCCCGACAGGGGATATTATGAACACTGAAGCTTTCTTT. Translated, it gives CASSPTGDIMNTEAFF.

This chain connects TRBV6-6 to TRBJ1-2; 8 nucleotides align to TRBD1. Germline CDR1 is MNHNY and CDR2 is SVGAGI (reference sequence). This CDR3 spans 13 amino acids. The V gene end was trimmed by 4 bases and the J gene end by 5 bases; junction bases not matched to a gene: 3. The CDR3 DNA sequence: TGTGCCAGCAGTTCAGGGGGCAGGTATGGCTACACCTTC. Translating gives CASSSGGRYGYTF.

The chain joins TRBV2 to TRBJ1-1, with 11 bases lining up with TRBD1. The CDR3 loop spans 16 amino acids. Germline V gene sequence: CDR1 SNHLY, CDR2 FYNNEI. With 3 bases clipped from V and 7 bases from J, the junction kept 10 bases outside the gene matches. CDR3 amino acids: CASSEGRDRGLGEAFF. CDR3 DNA: TGTGCCAGCAGTGAGGGGAGGGACAGGGGGTTGGGTGAAGCTTTCTTT.

This clone has just one count. This sequence joins TRBV27 and TRBJ2-3; TRBD2 matches 7 bases. After removal of 3 bases from V and 13 bases from J, the junction contained 19 bases not matched to a gene. Per germline, CDR1 MNHEY and CDR2 SMNVEV (reference sequence). The CDR3 extends over 16 amino acids. CDR3 region: CASSLISSGAGGSEYF. CDR3 sequence (DNA): TGTGCCAGCAGTTTGATTTCGAGCGGGGCTGGAGGGAGCGAGTATTTT.

This clone was recorded only once. V and J are TRBV19 and TRBJ1-1; unclear D gene. The CDR3 sequence is 15 residues long. The V gene lost 1 base and the J gene lost 4 bases, with 13 bases spanning the gap. Germline V lookup: CDR1 LNHDA, CDR2 SQIVND (reference sequence). CDR3 region: CASSIGGERSTEAFF. Written as DNA, the CDR3 is TGTGCCAGTAGTATAGGCGGGGAAAGGAGCACTGAAGCTTTCTTT.

V usage is TRBV7-2 and J usage is TRBJ1-4; tentatively, D is TRBD1 (6 bases). Germline-derived CDR1 and CDR2 are SGHTA and FQGNSA. The CDR3 extends over 15 amino acids. Trimming stripped 5 bases from V and 7 bases from J, with 17 bases between. The CDR3 region is CASSPTGHPTEKLFF. The CDR3 bases are TGTGCCAGCAGCCCCACGGGACACCCTACTGAAAAACTGTTTTTT.

The chain employs TRBV5-6 and TRBJ1-1; D call uncertain. The CDR3 contains 13 residues. Trimming pared 1 base from V and 4 bases from J, leaving 8 bases between. Germline CDR1 SGHDT, CDR2 YYEEEE. For the CDR3, the DNA is TGTGCCAGCAGCTTGTTAACACCCACTGAAGCTTTCTTT. Its translation is CASSLLTPTEAFF. Filled out from reference TRBV5-6 and TRBJ1-1, the complete variable domain reads DAGVTQSPTHLIKTRGQQVTLRCSPKSGHDTVSWYQQALGQGPQFIFQYYEEEERQRGNFPDRFSGHQFPNYSSELNVNALLLGDSALYLCASSLLTPTEAFFGQGTRLTVV.

This clone has just one count. This chain links TRBV5-6 with TRBJ2-1; TRBD2 agrees at 10 bases. The ends lost 2 bases at V and 5 bases at J; junction bases unmatched: 7. The germline V gene has CDR1 SGHDT and CDR2 YYEEEE. This CDR3 spans 16 amino acids. In DNA form, the CDR3 reads TGTGCCAGCAGCTTCACTAGCGGGACGCATAACAATGAGCAGTTCTTC. Amino acid sequence: CASSFTSGTHNNEQFF. Full variable domain (outside the CDR3, taken from reference TRBV5-6 and TRBJ2-1): DAGVTQSPTHLIKTRGQQVTLRCSPKSGHDTVSWYQQALGQGPQFIFQYYEEEERQRGNFPDRFSGHQFPNYSSELNVNALLLGDSALYLCASSFTSGTHNNEQFFGPGTRLTVL.

The chain employs TRBV7-8 and TRBJ2-7; TRBD2 aligns across 9 bases. J gave up 7 bases and V 3 bases, and 10 bases lay outside the gene matches. This CDR3 has 15 residues. Germline V gene data show CDR1 as SGHVS and CDR2 as FQNEAQ. The DNA for the CDR3 is TGTGCCAGCAGCTTTCTGTCTAGCGGGGTTGGAGAGCAGTACTTC. Its protein is CASSFLSSGVGEQYF.

The rearrangement joins TRBV7-6 to TRBJ2-6; the D gene is possibly TRBD1 (5 bases). The V end lost 5 bases, the J end lost 4 bases, and 21 bases lay between the germline ends. The V gene's germline CDR1 is SGHVS and CDR2 FNYEAQ. The CDR3 contains 18 residues. The CDR3 loop reads CASSLIYLPGSGANVLTF. CDR3 coding DNA: TGTGCCAGCAGCCTTATATACCTCCCAGGGTCCGGGGCCAACGTCCTGACTTTC.

The CDR3 spells CASSRSGVTDTQYF. The DNA for the CDR3 is TGTGCCAGCAGCCGTTCTGGAGTCACAGATACGCAGTATTTT. The gene calls are TRBV5-6 and TRBJ2-3; no clear D. The CDR3 sequence is 14 residues long. Germline-derived CDR1 and CDR2 are SGHDT and YYEEEE. Trimming took 4 bases from V and 2 from J, leaving 11 bases between them.

The V gene is TRBV7-2, the J gene TRBJ2-7; maybe TRBD1 (6 bases). Germline values: CDR1 SGHTA, CDR2 FQGNSA. The CDR3 runs 13 residues. Trimming shortened V by 4 bases and J by 3 bases, and 10 bases separated the two germline ends. CDR3 sequence reads: CASSYRDNYEQYF. The DNA for the CDR3 is TGTGCCAGCAGCTACCGGGACAACTACGAGCAGTACTTC.

The chain couples TRBV7-2 to TRBJ2-5; 12 bases agree with TRBD2. Germline V lookup: CDR1 SGHTA, CDR2 FQGNSA. The V segment lost 4 bases and the J segment 2 bases; nucleotides outside the gene matches: 2. CDR3 length equals 15 residues. This chain's CDR3 is CASSSLAGGQETQYF. The CDR3 DNA reads TGTGCCAGCAGCTCCCTAGCGGGGGGGCAAGAGACCCAGTACTTC.

This clone was seen only a few times. The rearrangement links TRBV19 to TRBJ1-5, with 8 positions matching TRBD1. The junction had 1 base not matched to a gene; V was cut back by 2 bases and J by 1 base. This CDR3 has 15 residues. Per germline, CDR1 LNHDA and CDR2 SQIVND (reference sequence). CDR3 nucleotide sequence: TGTGCCAGTAGTATACAGGGGGCAAGCAATCAGCCCCAGCATTTT. This sequence encodes CASSIQGASNQPQHF.

The CDR3 nucleotides are TGTGCCAGCAGTTTAATCAGGGCATCATTATACAATGAGCAGTTCTTC. The encoded protein is CASSLIRASLYNEQFF. J is TRBJ2-1 and V is TRBV28; possible D gene TRBD1, 5 bases. V lost 2 bases, J lost 4 bases, and 15 bases lay in between. The CDR3 covers 16 residues. CDR1 MDHEN and CDR2 SYDVKM come from the germline V gene.

V gene TRBV20-1 combines with J gene TRBJ2-7; D is ambiguous. This CDR3 is 11 amino acids long. The V end lost 4 bases, the J end lost 7 bases, and 11 bases lay between the germline ends. Germline V gene lookup returns CDR1 DFQATT and CDR2 SNEGSKA (reference sequence). CDR3 nucleotides: TGCAGTGCTATTCACTCCGGGGAGCAGTACTTC. It yields the protein CSAIHSGEQYF.

V gene TRBV5-6 combines with J gene TRBJ2-7; 10 bases map to TRBD2. The trim removed 2 bases at V and 2 bases at J, leaving 1 base unmatched. Germline CDR1 is SGHDT and CDR2 is YYEEEE. This CDR3 spans 14 amino acids. For the CDR3, the DNA is TGTGCCAGCAGCTTTAGCGGGGGGACCTACGAGCAGTACTTC. Amino acids: CASSFSGGTYEQYF.

This clone was found a few times. The rearrangement links TRBV5-6 to TRBJ2-7, with D possibly TRBD2 on 5 matching bases. V lost 4 bases and J 7 bases, leaving 15 bases between the germline ends. Germline V gene sequence: CDR1 SGHDT, CDR2 YYEEEE. The CDR3 has 13 residues. The CDR3 reads CASSPTISVEQYF. DNA for the CDR3: TGTGCCAGCAGCCCGACTATAAGCGTTGAGCAGTACTTC.

This clone turned up a few times. The chain carries TRBV10-1 and TRBJ2-2, with a tentative D call TRBD1 (6 bases). V was trimmed by 3 bases and J by 7 bases, leaving 9 bases between them. CDR1 and CDR2 (germline): WNHNN, SYGVQD (reference sequence). The CDR3 runs to 13 residues. The CDR3 DNA reads TGCGCCAGCAGTGAACAGGGTGACGGGGAGCTGTTTTTT. It specifies CASSEQGDGELFF.

V and J are TRBV6-5 and TRBJ2-7; D is unresolved. The CDR3 runs to 11 residues. V lost 6 bases and J lost 7, with 10 bases in between. Germline lookup yields CDR1 MNHEY and CDR2 SVGAGI. This CDR3 is CASSNEWEQYF. CDR3 coding DNA: TGTGCCAGCAGCAACGAGTGGGAGCAGTACTTC.

The rearrangement links TRBV19 to TRBJ1-1, with D possibly TRBD1 on 5 matching bases. V was cut by 10 bases and J by 4 bases, with 16 bases left in between. Germline V gives CDR1 LNHDA, CDR2 SQIVND (reference sequence). The CDR3 spans 13 residues. The CDR3, as DNA: TGTGCCACCACATGGGGGGAGGCCACTGAAGCTTTCTTT. Translated: CATTWGEATEAFF.

The chain recombines TRBV5-1 with TRBJ2-5, with TRBD1 matching 8 bases. The germline V gene has CDR1 SGHRS and CDR2 YFSETQ. Trimming cost V 0 bases and J 5 bases; bases outside gene matches: 9. This CDR3 spans 16 amino acids. CDR3 amino acids: CASSLEFSGGRETQYF. The CDR3 DNA follows: TGCGCCAGCAGCTTGGAGTTTTCAGGGGGCAGGGAGACCCAGTACTTC.